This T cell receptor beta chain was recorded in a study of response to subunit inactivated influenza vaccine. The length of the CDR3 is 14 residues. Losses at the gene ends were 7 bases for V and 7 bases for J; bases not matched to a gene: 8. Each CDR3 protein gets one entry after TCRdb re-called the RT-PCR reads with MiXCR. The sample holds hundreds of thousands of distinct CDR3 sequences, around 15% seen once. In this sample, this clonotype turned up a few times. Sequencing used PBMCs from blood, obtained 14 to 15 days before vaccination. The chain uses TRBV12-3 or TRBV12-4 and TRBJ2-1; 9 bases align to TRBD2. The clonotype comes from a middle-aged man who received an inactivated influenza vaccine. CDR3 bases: TGTGCCAGCAATCTAGCGGGGTATGGGAATGAGCAGTTCTTC. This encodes CASNLAGYGNEQFF.